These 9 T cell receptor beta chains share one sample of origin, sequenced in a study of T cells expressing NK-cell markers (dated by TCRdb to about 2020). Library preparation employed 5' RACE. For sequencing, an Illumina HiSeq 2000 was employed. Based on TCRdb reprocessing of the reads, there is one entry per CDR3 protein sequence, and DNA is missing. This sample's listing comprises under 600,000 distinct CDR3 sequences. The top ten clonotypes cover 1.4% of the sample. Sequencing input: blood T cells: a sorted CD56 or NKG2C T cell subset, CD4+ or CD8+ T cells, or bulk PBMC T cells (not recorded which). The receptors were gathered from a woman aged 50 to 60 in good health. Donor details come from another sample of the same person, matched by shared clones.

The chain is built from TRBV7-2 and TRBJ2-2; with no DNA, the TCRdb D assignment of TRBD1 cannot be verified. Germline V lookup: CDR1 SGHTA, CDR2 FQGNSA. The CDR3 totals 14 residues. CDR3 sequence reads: CASRRTGETGELFF.

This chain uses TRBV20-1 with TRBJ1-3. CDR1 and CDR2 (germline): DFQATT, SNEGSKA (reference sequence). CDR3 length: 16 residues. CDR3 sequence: CSARVARVNFGNTIYF.

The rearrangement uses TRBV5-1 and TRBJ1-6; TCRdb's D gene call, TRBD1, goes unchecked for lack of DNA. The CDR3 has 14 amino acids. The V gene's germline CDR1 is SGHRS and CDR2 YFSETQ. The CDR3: CASSLGDTQGPLHF.

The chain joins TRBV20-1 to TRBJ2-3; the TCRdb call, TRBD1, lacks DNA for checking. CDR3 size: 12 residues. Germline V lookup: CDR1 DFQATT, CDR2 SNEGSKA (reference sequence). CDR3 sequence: CSALGTTDTQYF.

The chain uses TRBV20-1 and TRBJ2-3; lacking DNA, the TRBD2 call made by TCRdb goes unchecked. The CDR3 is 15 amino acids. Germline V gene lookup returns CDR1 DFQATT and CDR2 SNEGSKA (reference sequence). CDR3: CSARASGMGVDTQYF.

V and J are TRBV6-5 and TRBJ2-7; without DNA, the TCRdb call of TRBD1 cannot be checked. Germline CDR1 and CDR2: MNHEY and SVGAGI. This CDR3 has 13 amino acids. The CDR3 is CASKEQDNYEQYF.

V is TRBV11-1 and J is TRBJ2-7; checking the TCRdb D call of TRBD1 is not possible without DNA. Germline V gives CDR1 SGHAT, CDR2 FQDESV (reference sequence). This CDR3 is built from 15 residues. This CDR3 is CASSPTGALFYEQYF.

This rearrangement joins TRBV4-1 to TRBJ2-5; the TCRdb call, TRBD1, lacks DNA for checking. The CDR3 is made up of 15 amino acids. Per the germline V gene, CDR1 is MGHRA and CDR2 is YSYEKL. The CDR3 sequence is CASSQQGRLGETQYF.

The CDR3 region is CASSQDQGLAGEETQYF. The genes are TRBV4-1 and TRBJ2-5; the D gene TCRdb calls, TRBD2, cannot be checked with no DNA. The CDR3 totals 17 residues. The germline CDR1 and CDR2 sequences are MGHRA and YSYEKL.